This note documents a single TCR beta chain sequence. The antigen is unknown. The content of samples before DNA extraction was about 0.9-11 million cryopreserved PBMC. This sample is drawn from a study of long-term antiretroviral therapy in people with HIV. Findings of the study overall: Pre-ART clonal expansion yielded clones that dominated the repertoire at all time points. Diversity rose after ART but stayed below transplant donor controls.

With survey level as its setting, the immunoSEQ assay was v3.0. Sequencing had a target that covered about 35,000-50,000 T-cell genomes per sample. Only in-frame clones appear in the TCRdb table, and some are missing; sequencing was by immunoSEQ multiplex PCR. This repertoire shows 11,000 to 15,000 clones, approximately 91% found once; its top ten account for more than 9%. The source of this sequence is a man aged 35 to 55 with HIV. The input for sequencing was unsorted PBMCs, taken 6.2 years after starting antiretroviral therapy.

The CDR3 sequence: CASSELKGTDTQYF. The DNA for the CDR3 is TGTGCCAGCAGTGAATTGAAAGGCACAGATACGCAGTATTTT. J is TRBJ2-3 and V is TRBV25-1; D is undetermined. V lost 1 base to trimming and J lost 1 base, with 6 bases between them. Germline values: CDR1 MGHDK, CDR2 SYGVNS. The CDR3 runs to 14 residues. The complete variable domain, with remaining parts taken from reference TRBV25-1 and TRBJ2-3, reads EADIYQTPRYLVIGTGKKITLECSQTMGHDKMYWYQQDPGMELHLIHYSYGVNSTEKGDLSSESTVSRIRTEHFPLTLESARPSHTSQYLCASSELKGTDTQYFGPGTRLTVL.